This T cell receptor beta chain originates from a study of T cell responses to AZD1222 COVID-19 vaccine. Whole-study context: Pooled in the analysis were second doses at about 4 or about 12 weeks. Study-level points and caveats: Among the donors, most were white British and more were female, and clonal diversity was possibly underestimated. No repertoire was sampled before or during the peak T cell response, only after it.

A remark on this clone: Antigen specificity is unknown.

The CDR3 covers 15 residues. Measured with immunoSEQ multiplex PCR; TCRdb has only the in-frame clones, and not every one. Here the sample spans about 120,000 clones, about 88% being singletons. Sequenced material: peripheral blood, taken on day 0 of AZD1222 vaccination. The chain combines TRBV21-1 with TRBJ1-6. TRBV21-1 is termed a pseudogene. This clonotype was sampled from an adult in good health. The CDR3 DNA reads TGTGCCAGCAGCAGTGGAGAGGGCCCCCCTTCACCCCTCCACTTT. The encoded protein is CASSSGEGPPSPLHF.